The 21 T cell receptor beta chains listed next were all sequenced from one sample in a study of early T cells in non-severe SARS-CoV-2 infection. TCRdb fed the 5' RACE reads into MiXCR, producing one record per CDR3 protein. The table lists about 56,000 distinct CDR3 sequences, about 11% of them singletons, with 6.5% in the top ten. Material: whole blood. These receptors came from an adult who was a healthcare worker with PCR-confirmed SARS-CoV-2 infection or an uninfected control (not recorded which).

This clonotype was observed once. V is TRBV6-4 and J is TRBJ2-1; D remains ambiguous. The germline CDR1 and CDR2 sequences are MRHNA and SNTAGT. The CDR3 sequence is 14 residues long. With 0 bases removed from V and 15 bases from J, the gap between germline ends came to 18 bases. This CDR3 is CASSDSSHPTKLFF. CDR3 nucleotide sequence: TGTGCCAGCAGTGACTCGTCGCACCCCACGAAACTGTTCTTC.

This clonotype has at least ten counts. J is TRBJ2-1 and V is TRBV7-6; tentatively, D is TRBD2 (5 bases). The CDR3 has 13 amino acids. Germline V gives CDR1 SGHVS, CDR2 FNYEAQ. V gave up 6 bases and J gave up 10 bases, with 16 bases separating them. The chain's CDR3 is CASSFRVREEQFF. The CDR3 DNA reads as TGTGCCAGCAGTTTTCGGGTCCGGGAAGAGCAGTTCTTC.

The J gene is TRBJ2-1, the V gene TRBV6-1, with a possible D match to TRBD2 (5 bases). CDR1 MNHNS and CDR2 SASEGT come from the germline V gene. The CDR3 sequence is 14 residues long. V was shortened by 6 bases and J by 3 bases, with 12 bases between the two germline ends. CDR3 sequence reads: CASSPTGFYNEQFF. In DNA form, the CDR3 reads TGTGCCAGCAGCCCCACGGGGTTCTACAATGAGCAGTTCTTC.

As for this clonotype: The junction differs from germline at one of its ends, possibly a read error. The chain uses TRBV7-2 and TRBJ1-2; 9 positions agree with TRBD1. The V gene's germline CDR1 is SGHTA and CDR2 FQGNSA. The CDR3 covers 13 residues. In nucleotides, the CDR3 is TGTGTCAGCAGCTCCGGGACAGGGCATGGCTACACCTTC. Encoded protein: CVSSSGTGHGYTF.

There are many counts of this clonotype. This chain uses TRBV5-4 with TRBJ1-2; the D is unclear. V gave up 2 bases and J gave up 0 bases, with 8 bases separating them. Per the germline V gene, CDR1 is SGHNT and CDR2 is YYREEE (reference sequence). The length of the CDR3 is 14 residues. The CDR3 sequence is CASSFGSANYGYTF. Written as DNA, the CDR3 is TGTGCCAGCAGCTTCGGGTCAGCTAACTATGGCTACACCTTC. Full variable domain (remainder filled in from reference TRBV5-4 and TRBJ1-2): ETGVTQSPTHLIKTRGQQVTLRCSSQSGHNTVSWYQQALGQGPQFIFQYYREEENGRGNFPPRFSGLQFPNYSSELNVNALELDDSALYLCASSFGSANYGYTFGSGTRLTVV.

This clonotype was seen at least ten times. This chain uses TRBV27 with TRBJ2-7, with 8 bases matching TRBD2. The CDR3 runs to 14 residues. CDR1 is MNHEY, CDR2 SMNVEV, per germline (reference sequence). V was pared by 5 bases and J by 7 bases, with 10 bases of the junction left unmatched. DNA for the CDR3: TGTGCCAGCAGTCTCCGACACGGGGGGGATGAGCAGTACTTC. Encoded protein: CASSLRHGGDEQYF.

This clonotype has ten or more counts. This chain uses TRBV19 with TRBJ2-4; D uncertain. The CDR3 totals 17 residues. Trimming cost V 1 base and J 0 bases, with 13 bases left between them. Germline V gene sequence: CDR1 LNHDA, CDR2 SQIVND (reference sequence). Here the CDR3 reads CASSIGWQFLAKNIQYF. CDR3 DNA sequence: TGTGCCAGTAGTATAGGGTGGCAGTTTCTAGCCAAAAACATTCAGTACTTC. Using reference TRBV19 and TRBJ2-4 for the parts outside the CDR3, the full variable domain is DGGITQSPKYLFRKEGQNVTLSCEQNLNHDAMYWYRQDPGQGLRLIYYSQIVNDFQKGDIAEGYSVSREKKESFPLTVTSAQKNPTAFYLCASSIGWQFLAKNIQYFGAGTRLSVL.

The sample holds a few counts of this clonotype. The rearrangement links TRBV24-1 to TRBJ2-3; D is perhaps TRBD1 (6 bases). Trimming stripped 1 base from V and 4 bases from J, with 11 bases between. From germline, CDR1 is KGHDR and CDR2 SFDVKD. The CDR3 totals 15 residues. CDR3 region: CATSDLPQGPDTQYF. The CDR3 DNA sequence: TGTGCCACCAGTGATTTACCACAGGGACCAGATACGCAGTATTTT.

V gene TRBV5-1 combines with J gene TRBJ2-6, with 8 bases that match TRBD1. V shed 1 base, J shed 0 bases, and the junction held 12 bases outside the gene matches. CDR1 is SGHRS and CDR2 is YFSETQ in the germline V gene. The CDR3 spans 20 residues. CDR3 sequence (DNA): TGCGCCAGCAGCTTGAATTCGGGCAGGGGGCTTGGCTCTGGGGCCAACGTCCTGACTTTC. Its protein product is CASSLNSGRGLGSGANVLTF.

CDR3 DNA sequence: TGTGCCAGCAGCCAACTAGCGGGAGCGGCCTACGAGCAGTACTTC. Residues: CASSQLAGAAYEQYF. The chain employs TRBV7-8 and TRBJ2-7, with 11 positions matching TRBD2. The CDR3 is made up of 15 amino acids. With V trimmed by 5 bases and J by 2 bases, 5 bases remained unmatched. CDR1 is SGHVS and CDR2 is FQNEAQ in the germline V gene.

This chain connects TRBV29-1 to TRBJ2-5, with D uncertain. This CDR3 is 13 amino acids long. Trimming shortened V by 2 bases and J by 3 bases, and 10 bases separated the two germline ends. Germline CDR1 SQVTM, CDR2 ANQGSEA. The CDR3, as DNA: TGCAGCGTTGAATTCCTCCAAAAAGAGACCCAGTACTTC. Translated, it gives CSVEFLQKETQYF.

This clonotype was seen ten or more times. The chain's CDR3 is CASSLRLAGVMNEQFF. The CDR3 region has the DNA TGTGCCAGCAGCTTAAGACTAGCGGGAGTAATGAATGAGCAGTTCTTC. The rearrangement links TRBV7-6 to TRBJ2-1, with 12 bases that match TRBD2. The germline V gene has CDR1 SGHVS and CDR2 FNYEAQ. Unmatched junction bases numbered 6, after V lost 2 bases and J lost 7 bases. The CDR3 has 16 residues.

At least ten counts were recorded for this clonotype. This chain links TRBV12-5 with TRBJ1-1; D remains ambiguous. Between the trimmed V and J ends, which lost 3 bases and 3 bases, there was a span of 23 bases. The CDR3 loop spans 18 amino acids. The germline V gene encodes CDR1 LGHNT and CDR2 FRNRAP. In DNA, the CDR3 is TGTGCTAGTGGTTTCGGCAGAACGGATCAGGAGTTTGACACTGAAGCTTTCTTT. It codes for CASGFGRTDQEFDTEAFF. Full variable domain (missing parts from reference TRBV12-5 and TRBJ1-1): DARVTQTPRHKVTEMGQEVTMRCQPILGHNTVFWYRQTMMQGLELLAYFRNRAPLDDSGMPKDRFSAEMPDATLATLKIQPSEPRDSAVYFCASGFGRTDQEFDTEAFFGQGTRLTVV.

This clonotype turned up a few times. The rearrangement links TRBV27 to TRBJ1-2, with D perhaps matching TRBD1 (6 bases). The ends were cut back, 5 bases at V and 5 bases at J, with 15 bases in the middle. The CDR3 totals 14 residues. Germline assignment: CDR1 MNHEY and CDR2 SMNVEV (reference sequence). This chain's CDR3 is CASSPRQESYGYTF. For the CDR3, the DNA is TGTGCCAGCAGTCCACGACAGGAGTCGTATGGCTACACCTTC.

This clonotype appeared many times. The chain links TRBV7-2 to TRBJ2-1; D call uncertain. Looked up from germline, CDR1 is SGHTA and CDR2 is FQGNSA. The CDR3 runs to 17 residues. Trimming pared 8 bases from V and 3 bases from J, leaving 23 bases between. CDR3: CASSQGSPKGYYNEQFF. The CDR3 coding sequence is TGTGCCAGCTCCCAAGGCTCACCCAAAGGGTACTACAATGAGCAGTTCTTC.

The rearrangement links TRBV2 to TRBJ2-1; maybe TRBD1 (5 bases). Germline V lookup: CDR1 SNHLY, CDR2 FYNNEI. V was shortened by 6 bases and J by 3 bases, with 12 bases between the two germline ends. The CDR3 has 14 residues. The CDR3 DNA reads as TGTGCCAGCAGAGAACCAGACAGCTACAATGAGCAGTTCTTC. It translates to CASREPDSYNEQFF.

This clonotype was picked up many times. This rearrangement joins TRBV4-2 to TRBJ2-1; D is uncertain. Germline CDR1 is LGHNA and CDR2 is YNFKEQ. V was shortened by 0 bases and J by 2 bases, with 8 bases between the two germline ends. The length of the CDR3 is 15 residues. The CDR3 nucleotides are TGTGCCAGCAGCCAAGAGTGGGTCCCCTACAATGAGCAGTTCTTC. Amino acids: CASSQEWVPYNEQFF.

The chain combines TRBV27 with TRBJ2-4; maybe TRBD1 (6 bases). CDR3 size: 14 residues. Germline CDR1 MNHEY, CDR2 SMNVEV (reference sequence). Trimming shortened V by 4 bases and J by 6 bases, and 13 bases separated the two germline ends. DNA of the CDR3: TGTGCCAGCAGTTCGTACAGGGATTCAAACATTCAGTACTTC. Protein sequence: CASSSYRDSNIQYF.

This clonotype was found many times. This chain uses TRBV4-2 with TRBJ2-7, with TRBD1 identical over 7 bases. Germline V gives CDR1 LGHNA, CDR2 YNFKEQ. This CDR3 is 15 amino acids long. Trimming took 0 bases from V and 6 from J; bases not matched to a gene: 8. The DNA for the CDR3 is TGTGCCAGCAGCCAAGATGGCACAGGGGTGAGCGAGCAGTACTTC. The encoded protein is CASSQDGTGVSEQYF.

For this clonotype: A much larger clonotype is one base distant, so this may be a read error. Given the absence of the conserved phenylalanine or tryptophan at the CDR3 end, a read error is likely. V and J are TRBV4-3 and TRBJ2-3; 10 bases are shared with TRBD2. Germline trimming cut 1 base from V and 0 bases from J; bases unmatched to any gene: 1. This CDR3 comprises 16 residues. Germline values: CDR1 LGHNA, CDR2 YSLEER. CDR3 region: CASSQVSGRSTDTQYL. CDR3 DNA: TGCGCCAGCAGCCAAGTTAGCGGGAGGAGCACAGATACGCAGTATCTT.

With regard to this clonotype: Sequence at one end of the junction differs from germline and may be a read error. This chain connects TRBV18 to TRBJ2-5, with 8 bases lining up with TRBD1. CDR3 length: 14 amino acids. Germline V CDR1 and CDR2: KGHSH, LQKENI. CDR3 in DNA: TGTGCCAACTCACCGCAAACAGGGGGAGAGACCCAGTACTTC. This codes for CANSPQTGGETQYF.